This TCR beta chain was captured by sequencing in a study of blood T cells in healthy people across ages. All donors came from Russia, were Caucasian and healthy, and spanned ages about 6 to 100. A note on this clonotype: The target antigen is unknown.

Germline values: CDR1 DFQATT, CDR2 SNEGSKA (reference sequence). This CDR3 spans 14 amino acids. Deletions cut 3 bases from V and 0 bases from J, with 9 bases between. Next came a second PCR, run for about 6 to 11 cycles, which used a sample-barcoded 5' primer along with a J-beta primer mix. TCRdb reprocessed the 5' RACE reads via MiXCR and lists one record per CDR3 protein. Of about 580,000 distinct CDR3 sequences listed, 45% to 55% are singletons. The study's findings and limits: Strongly correlated with naive T cell percentage was TCR beta diversity.

The chain joins TRBV20-1 to TRBJ2-1; weak D call: TRBD2 (6 bases). The sample comprised blood. The origin of this receptor is a man older than 75 in good health. The CDR3 here is CSASGTSSYNEQFF. The CDR3 nucleotides are TGCAGTGCTAGCGGGACTTCCTCCTACAATGAGCAGTTCTTC.